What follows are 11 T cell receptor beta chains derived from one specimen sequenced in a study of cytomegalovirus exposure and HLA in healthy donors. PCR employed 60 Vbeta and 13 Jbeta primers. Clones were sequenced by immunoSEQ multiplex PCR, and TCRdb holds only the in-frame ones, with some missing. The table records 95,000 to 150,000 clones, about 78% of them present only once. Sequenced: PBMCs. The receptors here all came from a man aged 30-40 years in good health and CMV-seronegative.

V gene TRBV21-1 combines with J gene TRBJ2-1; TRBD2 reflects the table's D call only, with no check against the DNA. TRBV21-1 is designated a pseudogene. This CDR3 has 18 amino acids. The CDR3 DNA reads TGTGCCAGCAGCAAAGGTGGTAGCGGGGGGGCCGTCTTTCGTGAGCAGTTCTTC. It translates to CASSKGGSGGAVFREQFF.

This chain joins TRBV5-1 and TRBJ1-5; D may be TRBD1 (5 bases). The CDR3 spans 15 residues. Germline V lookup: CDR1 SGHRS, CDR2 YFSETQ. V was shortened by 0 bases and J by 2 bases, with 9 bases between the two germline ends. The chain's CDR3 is CASSLGGEGNQPQHF. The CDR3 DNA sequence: TGCGCCAGCAGCTTGGGGGGGGAGGGCAATCAGCCCCAGCATTTT.

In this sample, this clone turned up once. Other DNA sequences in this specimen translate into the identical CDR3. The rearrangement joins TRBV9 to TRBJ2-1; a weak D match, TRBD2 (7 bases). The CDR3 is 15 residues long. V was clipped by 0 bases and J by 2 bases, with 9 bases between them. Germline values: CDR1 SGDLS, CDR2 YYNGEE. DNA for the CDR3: TGTGCCAGCAGCGTAGGGGGGGGCCCCTACAATGAGCAGTTCTTC. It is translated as CASSVGGGPYNEQFF.

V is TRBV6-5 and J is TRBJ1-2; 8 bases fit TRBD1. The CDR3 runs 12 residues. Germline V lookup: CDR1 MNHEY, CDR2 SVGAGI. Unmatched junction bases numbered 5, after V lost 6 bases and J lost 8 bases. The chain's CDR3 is CASSQGAGGYTF. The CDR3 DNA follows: TGTGCCAGCAGCCAGGGGGCTGGAGGCTACACCTTC.

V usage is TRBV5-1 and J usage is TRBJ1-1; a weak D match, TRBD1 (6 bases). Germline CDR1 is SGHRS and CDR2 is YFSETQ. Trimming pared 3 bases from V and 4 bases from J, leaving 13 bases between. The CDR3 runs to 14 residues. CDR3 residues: CASSWGQGGTEAFF. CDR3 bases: TGCGCCAGCAGCTGGGGGCAGGGCGGCACTGAAGCTTTCTTT.

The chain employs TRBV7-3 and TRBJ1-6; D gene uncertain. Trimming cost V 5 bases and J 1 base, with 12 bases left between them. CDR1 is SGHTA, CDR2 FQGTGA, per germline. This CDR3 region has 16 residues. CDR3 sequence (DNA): TGTGCCAGCAGCCGGGATCGCCGATCCTATAATTCACCCCTCCACTTT. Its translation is CASSRDRRSYNSPLHF.

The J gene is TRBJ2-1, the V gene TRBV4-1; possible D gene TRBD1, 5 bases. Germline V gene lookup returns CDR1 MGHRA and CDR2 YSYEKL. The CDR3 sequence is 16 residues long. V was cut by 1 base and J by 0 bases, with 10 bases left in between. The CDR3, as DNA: TGCGCCAGCAGCCAAGTGGACATGATCTCCTACAATGAGCAGTTCTTC. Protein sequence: CASSQVDMISYNEQFF.

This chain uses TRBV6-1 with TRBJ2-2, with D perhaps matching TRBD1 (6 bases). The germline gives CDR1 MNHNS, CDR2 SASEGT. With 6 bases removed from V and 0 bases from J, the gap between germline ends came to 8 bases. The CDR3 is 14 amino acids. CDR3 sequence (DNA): TGTGCCAGCAGGGCAGGGGCGAACACCGGGGAGCTGTTTTTT. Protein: CASRAGANTGELFF.

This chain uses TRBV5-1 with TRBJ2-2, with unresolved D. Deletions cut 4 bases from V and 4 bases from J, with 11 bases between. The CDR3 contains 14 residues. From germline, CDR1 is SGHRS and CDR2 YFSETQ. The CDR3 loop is CASSILSLTGELFF. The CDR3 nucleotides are TGCGCCAGCAGCATCCTCTCCCTCACCGGGGAGCTGTTTTTT.

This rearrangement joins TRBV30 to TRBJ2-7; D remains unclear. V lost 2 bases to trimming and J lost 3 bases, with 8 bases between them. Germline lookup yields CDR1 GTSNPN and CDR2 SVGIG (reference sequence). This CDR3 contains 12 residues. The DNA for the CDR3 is TGTGCCTGGAGTAGTGGGCACTACGAGCAGTACTTC. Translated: CAWSSGHYEQYF.

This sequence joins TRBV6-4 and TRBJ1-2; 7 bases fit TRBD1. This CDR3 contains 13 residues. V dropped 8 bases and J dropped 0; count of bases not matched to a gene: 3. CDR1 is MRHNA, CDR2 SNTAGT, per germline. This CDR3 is CASSRGANYGYTF. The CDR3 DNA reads TGTGCCAGCTCCAGGGGGGCTAACTATGGCTACACCTTC.